This TCR beta chain was profiled in a study of T cells in tuberculosis. General study findings and limits: Active tuberculosis cases were adults; controls were adolescents.

The protocol was immunoSEQ multiplex PCR, while the TCRdb copy is restricted to in-frame clones and leaves out a portion. The sample has around 45,000 clones, approximately 94% seen once. About this clone: Its antigen is as yet unknown.

The germline CDR1 and CDR2 sequences are LNHDA and SQIVND (reference sequence). V lost 3 bases, J lost 6 bases, and 8 bases stayed unmatched. The CDR3 is made up of 17 amino acids. Sequencing used PBMCs. V usage is TRBV19 and J usage is TRBJ2-3, with 14 bases identical to TRBD2. The sequence derives from a donor aged 10 to 29 with latent tuberculosis or without tuberculosis infection. Some clones in this sample may be carry-over from other donors' samples. The CDR3 sequence: CASSIRGLAGAGDTQYF. In DNA form, the CDR3 reads TGTGCCAGTAGTATCCGGGGACTAGCGGGAGCGGGGGATACGCAGTATTTT. The whole variable domain, filled in from reference TRBV19 and TRBJ2-3, reads DGGITQSPKYLFRKEGQNVTLSCEQNLNHDAMYWYRQDPGQGLRLIYYSQIVNDFQKGDIAEGYSVSREKKESFPLTVTSAQKNPTAFYLCASSIRGLAGAGDTQYFGPGTRLTVL.